This T cell receptor beta chain was identified during a study of blood T cell repertoires in COVID-19. Study context: Researchers got acute and convalescent COVID-19 samples from the United States, Italy and Spain. The analysed material was cDNA or gDNA that came from T cells, B-cell-depleted T cells, or PBMCs.

The CDR3 is 16 amino acids. CDR1 and CDR2 from the germline V gene are GTSNPN and SVGIG (reference sequence). Germline trimming cut 2 bases from V and 7 bases from J; bases unmatched to any gene: 10. Those enrolled in Seattle joined during active infection and were followed longitudinally afterward. As handled by the study authors: Counts of nucleated cells, estimated from reference gene primer amplification, were obtained. Assay used: immunoSEQ multiplex PCR; TCRdb lists only in-frame clones, some missing. D and trimming come from the DNA, and the V and J calls and clone size come from that table. The profile shows about 160,000 clones, more than 75% of them singletons.

The sequencing sample was made of peripheral blood. The source is a woman aged 70-85 years with COVID-19, enrolled during active disease. The chain uses TRBV30 and TRBJ2-2, with TRBD1 matching over 10 bases. CDR3 region: CAWSKSGTGVHGELFF. CDR3 nucleotides: TGTGCCTGGAGTAAATCCGGGACAGGGGTTCACGGGGAGCTGTTTTTT.